A selection of T cell receptor beta chains follows, all from one sample in a study of spatial heterogeneity in lung cancer. TCRdb recomputed calls from the 5' RACE reads with MiXCR, one row per CDR3 protein. The table has fewer than 100,000 distinct CDR3 sequences, approximately 19% seen once. Sequenced material: PBMCs, taken at follow-up. These TCRs come from a male donor with early-stage non-small cell lung cancer. Each CDR3 is given with its conserved first and last residue. D genes are given only for firm matches. Clone size is shown for a subset of rows, as once, few, many or a class of expanded clone.

V	size	D	J	DNA	CDR3
TRBV6-5	-	-	TRBJ1-1	TGTGCCAGCAGTAGGGGGACACCCACTGAAGCTTTCTTT	CASSRGTPTEAFF
TRBV6-1	few	TRBD1	TRBJ1-2	TGTGCCAGCACGGGACAGGTCTATGGCTACACCTTC	CASTGQVYGYTF
TRBV2	many	TRBD1	TRBJ1-1	TGTGCCAGCAGTCGACAGGGGGCTCCGAACACTGAAGCTTTCTTT	CASSRQGAPNTEAFF
TRBV6-6	-	-	TRBJ1-5	TGTGCCAGCAGTTACTCGAGCCTCAATCAGCCCCAGCATTTT	CASSYSSLNQPQHF
TRBV5-1	-	-	TRBJ2-1	TGCGCCAGCAGCTCGCAGGATGTAGCCTACAATGAGCAGTTCTTC	CASSSQDVAYNEQFF
TRBV5-1	few	TRBD1	TRBJ2-1	TGCGCCAGCAGCGCCGGGACAGTTGTTTATGAGCAGTTCTTC	CASSAGTVVYEQFF
TRBV6-2/TRBV6-3	-	-	TRBJ1-2	TGTGCCAGCAGTTCACAGGGCTATGGCTACACCTTC	CASSSQGYGYTF
TRBV12-3/TRBV12-4	many	-	TRBJ1-2	TGTGCCAGCAGTCTCGACAGTTGCTATGGCTACACCTTC	CASSLDSCYGYTF
TRBV5-1	-	TRBD1	TRBJ2-2	TGCGCCAGCAGTACGGGACAGAGGAACACCGGGGAGCTGTTTTTT	CASSTGQRNTGELFF
TRBV6-2/TRBV6-3	many	TRBD1	TRBJ1-2	TGTGCCAGCAGTTACGACAGGGAAAGGATCTATGGCTACACCTTC	CASSYDRERIYGYTF
TRBV27	few	-	TRBJ1-2	TGTGCCAGCTCTCCATTCCCAGGGTCTAACCGATATGGCTACACCTTC	CASSPFPGSNRYGYTF
TRBV28	-	-	TRBJ2-7	TGTGCCAGCAGTTCCCTCGGAAGGGAGCAGTACTTC	CASSSLGREQYF
TRBV12-3/TRBV12-4	-	TRBD2	TRBJ2-5	TGTGCCAGCAGTCCGACTAGCGGGCATGGGGAGACCCAGTACTTC	CASSPTSGHGETQYF
TRBV28	few	-	TRBJ2-3	TGTGCCAGCAGTTTAATACTAACCACCACAGATACGCAGTATTTT	CASSLILTTTDTQYF
TRBV9	-	-	TRBJ1-1	TGTGCCAGCAGCGTTAGACAGGCTTTAAACACTGAAGCTTTCTTT	CASSVRQALNTEAFF
TRBV4-3	few	TRBD2	TRBJ2-1	TGCGCCAGCAGCCAAGATTGGCTAGCGGGGGGGGGTGAGCAGTTCTTC	CASSQDWLAGGGEQFF
TRBV18	many	-	TRBJ1-2	TGTGCCAGCTCACCAAAACAGGGTCATGGCTACACCTTC	CASSPKQGHGYTF
TRBV6-5	-	TRBD1	TRBJ1-1	TGTGCCAGCAGTTACTCGATGGGACAGGGGGCCACTGAAGCTTTCTTT	CASSYSMGQGATEAFF
TRBV6-5	-	-	TRBJ2-5	TGTGCCAGCAGTTACCGGGACGGTCAAGAGACCCAGTACTTC	CASSYRDGQETQYF
TRBV10-3	-	TRBD2	TRBJ2-3	TGTGCCACTGGACTAGCGACAGATACGCAGTATTTT	CATGLATDTQYF
TRBV24-1	-	-	TRBJ1-2	TGTGCCACCAGTGTCACGCAGAACTATGGCTACACCTTC	CATSVTQNYGYTF
TRBV5-5	-	-	TRBJ2-1	TGTGCCAGCAGCGTGGGGGGAGCCTACAATGAGCAGTTCTTC	CASSVGGAYNEQFF
TRBV18	-	-	TRBJ1-4	TGTGCCAGCTCACCACGGGGTGGGTCCACGTTTGAAAAACTGTTTTTT	CASSPRGGSTFEKLFF
TRBV29-1	few	-	TRBJ1-2	TGCAGCGTTAGGGGGACATATTATGGCTACACCTTC	CSVRGTYYGYTF
TRBV6-6	few	TRBD1	TRBJ1-2	TGTGCCAGCAGCCTATACTTCGCCGGGACAGACTATGGCTACACCTTC	CASSLYFAGTDYGYTF
TRBV6-2/TRBV6-3	-	-	TRBJ1-5	TGTGCCAGCAGTCGGACGCAAAATAGCAATCAGCCCCAGCATTTT	CASSRTQNSNQPQHF
TRBV20-1	-	-	TRBJ1-1	TGCAGTGCTAGGGATACAGGGAGGAAAGAGTCTTTCTTT	CSARDTGRKESFF
TRBV2	few	-	TRBJ2-7	TGTGCCAGCAGAACGGTATCGTCCCTCGAGCAGTACTTC	CASRTVSSLEQYF
TRBV11-2	-	TRBD2	TRBJ2-3	TGTGCCAGCAGCTTTAGCGGGAGGCCCTCCACAGATACGCAGTATTTT	CASSFSGRPSTDTQYF
TRBV7-9	-	-	TRBJ2-7	TGTGCCAGCAGCGGGTACGAGCAGTACTTC	CASSGYEQYF
TRBV12-3/TRBV12-4	many	-	TRBJ1-1	TGTGCCAGCAGCTTAGGAGGGATTGGAACTGAAGCTTTCTTT	CASSLGGIGTEAFF
TRBV15	-	-	TRBJ2-2	TGTGCCACCAGCAGAGCCCGAACAGGGAACACCGGGGAGCTGTTTTTT	CATSRARTGNTGELFF
TRBV30	few	-	TRBJ1-5	TGTGCCTGGAGTACTCCTTCCCGAGGTCAGCCCCAGCATTTT	CAWSTPSRGQPQHF
TRBV12-3/TRBV12-4	many	-	TRBJ2-7	TGTGCCAGCAGTTTGGGCCAGGGGGGAACCTACGAGCAGTACTTC	CASSLGQGGTYEQYF
TRBV12-3/TRBV12-4	many	-	TRBJ1-5	TGTGCCAGCAGTCCCCCAGCCCTACAGGGAGCAAGTCAGCCCCAGCATTTT	CASSPPALQGASQPQHF
TRBV7-9	few	TRBD1	TRBJ1-6	TGTGCCAGCAGCTTACAGGGGGGGACACCCCTCCACTTT	CASSLQGGTPLHF